This T cell receptor (beta chain) was captured in a study of blood T cell repertoires in COVID-19. Sequencing used immunoSEQ multiplex PCR; TCRdb keeps in-frame clones, though not all of them. The sample comprises some 91,000 clones, approximately 82% of which are singletons, and over 9.5% rests with the top ten. In its sample, this clone was seen a few times. The ends lost 8 bases at V and 7 bases at J; junction bases unmatched: 3. This CDR3 has 13 residues. Looked up from germline, CDR1 is SNHLY and CDR2 is FYNNEI. The clonotype comes from a human donor in a cohort sampled during active COVID-19. Sequenced: peripheral blood. This sequence joins TRBV2 and TRBJ2-6, with TRBD1 matching 9 bases. As DNA, the CDR3 is TGTGCCAGCTCGGACAGGGGAGCCAACGTCCTGACTTTC. Its translation is CASSDRGANVLTF.